One and the same sample provided the 21 T cell receptor beta chains below, sequenced in a study of control samples from healthy donors and cancer patients. Only in-frame clones appear in the TCRdb table, and some are missing; sequencing was by immunoSEQ multiplex PCR. The table has roughly 100,000 clones, 75% to 90% seen once. Sequenced sample: PBMCs. The receptor set was obtained from a man aged 55 to 70 with lung cancer.

The chain joins TRBV29-1 to TRBJ1-1, with D possibly TRBD1 on 5 matching bases. Trimming shortened V by 7 bases and J by 0 bases, and 12 bases separated the two germline ends. CDR1 and CDR2 from the germline V gene are SQVTM and ANQGSEA. The length of the CDR3 is 13 residues. The CDR3 here is CSGRTSLNTEAFF. The CDR3 nucleotides are TGCAGCGGACGGACAAGCCTGAACACTGAAGCTTTCTTT.

The gene calls are TRBV9 and TRBJ2-2; tentatively, D is TRBD1 (6 bases). Germline CDR1 reads SGDLS; CDR2 reads YYNGEE. V was clipped by 0 bases and J by 6 bases, with 6 bases between them. The CDR3 runs to 13 residues. For the CDR3, the DNA is TGTGCCAGCAGCGTAGAGGGGGCCGGGGAGCTGTTTTTT. Translation: CASSVEGAGELFF.

The chain uses TRBV27 and TRBJ1-3; possible D gene TRBD1, 6 bases. CDR1 is MNHEY, CDR2 SMNVEV, per germline (reference sequence). CDR3 length equals 17 residues. The V end lost 5 bases, the J end lost 1 base, and 18 bases lay between the germline ends. CDR3 in amino acids: CASSPHRGDKSGNTIYF. The CDR3 bases are TGTGCCAGCAGTCCCCACCGAGGGGACAAGTCTGGAAACACCATATATTTT.

This clone appeared once. The chain combines TRBV4-1 with TRBJ2-5; 8 nucleotides align to TRBD2. CDR3 size: 15 residues. V gave up 5 bases and J gave up 4 bases; unmatched junction bases: 9. Looked up from germline, CDR1 is MGHRA and CDR2 is YSYEKL. The CDR3 region has the DNA TGCGCCAGCAGCTCCGGATCGGGGACTAGAGAGACCCAGTACTTC. It is translated as CASSSGSGTRETQYF.

V gene TRBV7-6 combines with J gene TRBJ2-5; D may be TRBD2 (5 bases). Trimming removed 5 bases at V and 6 bases at J, with 19 bases between. This CDR3 contains 15 residues. Germline CDR1 is SGHVS and CDR2 is FNYEAQ. CDR3 sequence reads: CASSLGLDWVKTQYF. CDR3 sequence (DNA): TGTGCCAGCAGCCTCGGTCTGGACTGGGTCAAGACCCAGTACTTC.

V usage is TRBV7-2 and J usage is TRBJ1-2; D gene uncertain. Per the germline V gene, CDR1 is SGHTA and CDR2 is FQGNSA. V shed 1 base and J shed 4 bases, with 10 bases lying between them. This CDR3 region has 14 residues. The CDR3 DNA reads TGTGCCAGCAGCTTAGATCCAGGCCGCTATGGCTACACCTTC. Translated: CASSLDPGRYGYTF.

The chain joins TRBV5-1 to TRBJ1-4, with D tentatively TRBD1 (6 bases). CDR1 is SGHRS, CDR2 YFSETQ, per germline. This CDR3 has 16 residues. V dropped 2 bases and J dropped 3 bases, with 14 bases sitting between them. The CDR3 DNA reads as TGCGCCAGCAGCTTTGGATGGGACACCTCTAATGAAAAACTGTTTTTT. Protein: CASSFGWDTSNEKLFF.

A single count supports this clone. This chain connects TRBV27 to TRBJ2-3, with D uncertain. Trimming removed 5 bases at V and 2 bases at J, with 5 bases between. CDR1 and CDR2 (germline): MNHEY, SMNVEV (reference sequence). This CDR3 comprises 12 residues. The DNA for the CDR3 is TGTGCCAGCAGTCCCGACACAGATACGCAGTATTTT. This gives the protein CASSPDTDTQYF.

This clone was recorded once. The chain has TRBV24-1 and TRBJ2-1, with D hard to call. The CDR3 sequence is 13 residues long. Germline assignment: CDR1 KGHDR and CDR2 SFDVKD. V shed 4 bases and J shed 5 bases, with 8 bases lying between them. CDR3 protein: CATSDPSNNEQFF. As DNA, the CDR3 is TGTGCCACCAGTGACCCTTCTAACAATGAGCAGTTCTTC.

The chain couples TRBV6-5 to TRBJ1-1; the D gene is possibly TRBD1 (5 bases). V was trimmed by 6 bases and J by 5 bases, leaving 13 bases between them. Germline CDR1 reads MNHEY; CDR2 reads SVGAGI. The CDR3 contains 13 residues. This CDR3 reads CASSLGGGTEAFF. The CDR3 nucleotides read TGTGCCAGCAGCCTCGGGGGGGGGACTGAAGCTTTCTTT.

The CDR3 loop reads CASARPLSNEQFF. For the CDR3, the DNA is TGTGCCAGCGCCCGCCCTTTGTCGAATGAGCAGTTCTTC. This chain connects TRBV7-6 to TRBJ2-1; D remains unclear. CDR3 length: 13 residues. V gave up 8 bases and J gave up 7 bases, with 15 bases separating them. Looked up from germline, CDR1 is SGHVS and CDR2 is FNYEAQ.

This clone is medium-sized by share. The chain couples TRBV29-1 to TRBJ2-5; D gene unclear. The ends were cut back, 8 bases at V and 1 base at J, with 14 bases in the middle. CDR1 SQVTM and CDR2 ANQGSEA come from the germline V gene. CDR3 length: 13 residues. CDR3 in DNA: TGCAGCATCCAAGGGTACAGCCAAGAGACCCAGTACTTC. Translating gives CSIQGYSQETQYF.

The chain links TRBV6-5 to TRBJ1-6; 7 bases are a match to TRBD1. With 6 bases clipped from V and 8 bases from J, the junction kept 7 bases outside the gene matches. There are 14 residues in the CDR3. CDR1 and CDR2 from the germline V gene are MNHEY and SVGAGI. The CDR3 protein is CASSYRGIDSPLHF. The CDR3 DNA sequence: TGTGCCAGCAGCTACAGGGGAATCGATTCACCCCTCCACTTT.

This chain connects TRBV10-3 to TRBJ1-1; no clear D. The CDR3 has 13 amino acids. Germline V CDR1 and CDR2: ENHRY, SYGVKD. Trimming took 7 bases from V and 0 from J, leaving 9 bases between them. The CDR3 DNA follows: TGTGCCATCACGGAACAGATGAACACTGAAGCTTTCTTT. Amino acid sequence: CAITEQMNTEAFF.

V is TRBV3-1 (or the pseudogene TRBV3-2) and J is TRBJ2-1, with D uncertain. CDR1 and CDR2 (germline): LGHDT, YNNKEL (reference sequence). The length of the CDR3 is 15 residues. The V gene lost 0 bases and the J gene lost 2 bases, with 8 bases spanning the gap. DNA of the CDR3: TGTGCCAGCAGCCAAGACCGAAGTGCCTACAATGAGCAGTTCTTC. It specifies CASSQDRSAYNEQFF.

This sequence joins TRBV28 and TRBJ1-2; D gene ambiguous. CDR3 length equals 11 residues. From germline, CDR1 is MDHEN and CDR2 SYDVKM. The V and J ends lost 5 bases and 2 bases respectively, with 3 bases between them. The CDR3 here is CASSVNYGYTF. In DNA, the CDR3 is TGTGCCAGCAGTGTAAACTATGGCTACACCTTC.

This chain links TRBV21-1 with TRBJ1-5; TRBD1 reflects the table's D call only, with no check against the DNA. TRBV21-1 is described as a pseudogene. The CDR3 has 21 amino acids. This CDR3 is CASSKAYPGQGARSLNQPQHF. The CDR3 DNA is TGTGCCAGCAGCAAAGCCTACCCGGGACAGGGGGCTCGCAGCCTCAATCAGCCCCAGCATTTT.

This sequence joins TRBV12-3 or TRBV12-4 and TRBJ1-1, with D possibly being TRBD1 (5 bases). This CDR3 spans 13 amino acids. Trimming removed 4 bases from V and 4 bases from J, with 10 bases in between. DNA for the CDR3: TGTGCCAGCAGTTATCAGGGTTTCACTGAAGCTTTCTTT. Protein sequence: CASSYQGFTEAFF.

The chain combines TRBV18 with TRBJ1-2; no reliable D call. V was shortened by 1 base and J by 7 bases, with 13 bases between the two germline ends. CDR1 and CDR2 (germline): KGHSH, LQKENI. The CDR3 spans 14 residues. CDR3 in amino acids: CASSPLRQDLGYTF. Here the CDR3 DNA reads TGTGCCAGCTCACCACTCCGGCAGGACCTTGGCTACACCTTC.

This clone was recorded only once. The chain joins TRBV10-2 to TRBJ2-5; weak D call: TRBD2 (5 bases). The CDR3 sequence is 14 residues long. V gave up 2 bases and J gave up 5 bases, with 12 bases separating them. From germline, CDR1 is WSHSY and CDR2 SAAADI. Here the CDR3 DNA reads TGCGCCAGCAGTGAGGCGGGTACTTCGGAGACCCAGTACTTC. This encodes CASSEAGTSETQYF.

This chain connects TRBV7-9 to TRBJ1-4; TRBD1 might be the D (6 bases). The ends were cut back, 4 bases at V and 8 bases at J, with 14 bases in the middle. The germline CDR1 and CDR2 sequences are SEHNR and FQNEAQ (reference sequence). The CDR3 spans 14 residues. The DNA for the CDR3 is TGTGCCAGCAGCTGGACAGAGGGTCGAGAAAAACTGTTTTTT. Its protein product is CASSWTEGREKLFF.